This TCR beta chain originates from a study of a mutant IDH1 vaccine in newly diagnosed glioma. Time point described: week 47, end of study. With topical imiquimod, each dose of the vaccine consisted of 300 ug of mutant IDH1 20-mer peptide. Details on this clone: Its matching antigen is unknown.

Trimming removed 4 bases from V and 6 bases from J, with 18 bases in between. Germline CDR1 and CDR2: MGHDK and SYGVNS. CDR3 length equals 15 residues. Sequencing used immunoSEQ multiplex PCR; TCRdb keeps in-frame clones, though not all of them. The data contain about 34,000 clones, approximately 90% of them seen just once; the ten biggest clones take up around 12%. This TCR came from a woman aged 25 to 39 with glioma. Sequencing was performed on PBMCs, taken from a glioma patient whose treatment included an IDH1 peptide vaccine. V and J are TRBV25-1 and TRBJ1-1; no reliable D call. The CDR3 DNA follows: TGTGCCAGCAGTGGTATCCTGGGGATCGCAGCTGAAGCTTTCTTT. This codes for CASSGILGIAAEAFF. The whole variable domain, filled in from reference TRBV25-1 and TRBJ1-1, reads EADIYQTPRYLVIGTGKKITLECSQTMGHDKMYWYQQDPGMELHLIHYSYGVNSTEKGDLSSESTVSRIRTEHFPLTLESARPSHTSQYLCASSGILGIAAEAFFGQGTRLTVV.